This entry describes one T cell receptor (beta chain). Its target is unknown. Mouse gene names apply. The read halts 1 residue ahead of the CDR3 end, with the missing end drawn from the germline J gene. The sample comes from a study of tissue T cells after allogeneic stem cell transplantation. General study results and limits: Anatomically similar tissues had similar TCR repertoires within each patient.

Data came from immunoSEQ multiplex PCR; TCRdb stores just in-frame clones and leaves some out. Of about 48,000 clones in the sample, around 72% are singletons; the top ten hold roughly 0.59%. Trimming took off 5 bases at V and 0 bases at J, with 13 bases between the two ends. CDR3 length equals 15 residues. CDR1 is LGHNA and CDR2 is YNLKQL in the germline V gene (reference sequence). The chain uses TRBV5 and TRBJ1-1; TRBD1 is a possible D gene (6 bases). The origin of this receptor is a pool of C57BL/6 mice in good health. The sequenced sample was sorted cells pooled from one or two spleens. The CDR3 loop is CASSSLGQTNTEVFF. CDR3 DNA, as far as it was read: TGTGCCAGCAGCTCCCTGGGACAAACAAACACAGAAGTCTTC.